The present T cell receptor (beta chain) was sequenced within a study of response to subunit inactivated influenza vaccine (dated by TCRdb to 2016 to 2019). In terms of the full investigation: The study used deep quantitative T cell receptor repertoire profiling to track responses to a trivalent subunit inactivated influenza vaccine.

Library creation used RT-PCR. Sequencing was carried out with an Illumina HiSeq 2500. TCRdb trimmed the raw reads at Q25, called clones with MiXCR and kept productive beta chains. Rows matching on CDR3 protein sequence are summarized as one entry with the most common DNA and genes. Here the sample has a few hundred thousand distinct CDR3 sequences; about 20% occur a single time. The ten most abundant clones make up 10% of the sample. The research as a whole found: The authors suggested that each seasonal influenza vaccination may recruit only a limited number of new T cells.

This clonotype was recorded many times. Its antigen remains undetermined. No clone much larger than this one lies a single base away; base qualities are absent. Taken from cysteine to phenylalanine, the CDR3 has 12 residues. The DNA shown is the 36-base CDR3, in frame from base 1. V loses 2 bases, J loses 6 bases, and the germline ends lie 5 bases apart. This receptor chain uses TRBV12-3 or TRBV12-4 and TRBJ1-5, with the identity of the D gene unclear. This sample comprised PBMCs from blood, obtained less than 22 months after vaccination. The TCR sequence derives from a man aged 50-75 years who received an inactivated influenza vaccine. Donor details come from another sample of the same person, matched by shared clones. This receptor has the CDR3 CASSLPGQPQHF. The sequenced DNA is TGTGCCAGCAGTTTACCCGGTCAGCCCCAGCATTTT.